This TCR beta chain was sequenced during a study of shared clonotypes between healthy human individuals. Study outcomes and limitations: Sampling was confined to blood; repertoires within tissues likely differ. Memory subsets had estimated richness that was generally smaller than that of naive subsets. Investigators expected sequencing depth to affect clonotype sharing among donors. Shared across a handful of donors were around 4.7% of the naive CD4 clonotypes.

Sequencing used immunoSEQ multiplex PCR; TCRdb keeps in-frame clones, though not all of them. The sample has millions of clones, 85% to 95% seen once. There are 15 residues in the CDR3. Trimming removed 0 bases from V and 4 bases from J, with 12 bases in between. Germline assignment: CDR1 MNHEY and CDR2 SVGAGI. Comments on this clone: The antigen is not known.

Source material: naive CD4+ T cells sorted from blood. Subset reported: CD45RA+ positively selected. This TCR was sampled from a man aged 18 to 30 in good health. V is TRBV6-5 and J is TRBJ1-2; D is undetermined. The CDR3 protein is CASSYSYTVGYGYTF. Here the CDR3 DNA reads TGTGCCAGCAGTTACTCGTATACGGTGGGCTATGGCTACACCTTC.